The clone carrying this T cell receptor (beta chain) has just a few counts. This entry belongs to a study of blood T cell repertoires in COVID-19. At the level of the study: Researchers got acute and convalescent COVID-19 samples from the United States, Italy and Spain. Nucleic acid was either cDNA or gDNA, and it came from T cells, B-cell-depleted T cells, or PBMCs.

Profiling relied on immunoSEQ multiplex PCR, and the TCRdb table lists in-frame clones only, not all of them. The sample lists fewer than 250,000 clones, more than 85% occurring once. The source of this sequence is a man aged 25 to 40 with acute or convalescent COVID-19. The specimen was peripheral blood.

The CDR3 sequence: CASSFRQVPSSYNSPLHF. DNA of the CDR3: TGTGCCAGCAGTTTCCGACAGGTTCCGAGCTCCTATAATTCACCCCTCCACTTT. J is TRBJ1-6 and V is TRBV27; D may be TRBD1 (6 bases). Germline V gene sequence: CDR1 MNHEY, CDR2 SMNVEV (reference sequence). The length of the CDR3 is 18 residues. Trimming removed 3 bases from V and 0 bases from J, with 15 bases in between.